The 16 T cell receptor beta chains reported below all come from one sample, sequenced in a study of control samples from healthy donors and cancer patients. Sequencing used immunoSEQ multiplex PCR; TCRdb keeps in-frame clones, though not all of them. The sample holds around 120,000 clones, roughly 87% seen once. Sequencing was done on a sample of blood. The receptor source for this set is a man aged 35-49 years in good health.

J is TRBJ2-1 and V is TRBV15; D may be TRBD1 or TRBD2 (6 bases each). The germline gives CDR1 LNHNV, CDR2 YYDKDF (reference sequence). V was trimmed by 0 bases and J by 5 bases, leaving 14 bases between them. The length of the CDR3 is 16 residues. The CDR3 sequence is CATSRDRPGAHNEQFF. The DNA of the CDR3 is TGTGCCACCAGCAGAGATCGACCGGGGGCTCACAATGAGCAGTTCTTC.

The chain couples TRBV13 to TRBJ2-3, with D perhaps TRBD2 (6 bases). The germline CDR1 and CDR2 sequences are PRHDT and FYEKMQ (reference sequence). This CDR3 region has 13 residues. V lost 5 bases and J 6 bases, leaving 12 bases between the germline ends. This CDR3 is CASSPGGSDTQYF. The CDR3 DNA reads TGTGCCAGCAGCCCCGGGGGATCCGATACGCAGTATTTT.

In DNA, the CDR3 is TGCGCCAGCAGCGAACTAGCGGGGGACCGTAAGACCCAGTACTTC. Encoded protein: CASSELAGDRKTQYF. The genes are TRBV5-1 and TRBJ2-5; 11 nucleotides align to TRBD2. Losses at the gene ends were 4 bases for V and 6 bases for J; bases not matched to a gene: 8. The CDR3 spans 15 residues. The germline CDR1 and CDR2 sequences are SGHRS and YFSETQ.

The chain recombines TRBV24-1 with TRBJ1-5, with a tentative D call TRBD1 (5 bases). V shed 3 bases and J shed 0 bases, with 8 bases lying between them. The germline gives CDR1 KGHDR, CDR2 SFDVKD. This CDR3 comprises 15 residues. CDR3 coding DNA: TGTGCCACCAGTGATAGACAGCATAGCAATCAGCCCCAGCATTTT. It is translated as CATSDRQHSNQPQHF.

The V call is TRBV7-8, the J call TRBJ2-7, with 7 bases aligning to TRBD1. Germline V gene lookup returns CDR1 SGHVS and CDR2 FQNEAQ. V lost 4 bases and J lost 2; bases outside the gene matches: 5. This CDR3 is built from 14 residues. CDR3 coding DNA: TGTGCCAGCAGCTCCTGGGACAGCCCCTACGAGCAGTACTTC. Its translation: CASSSWDSPYEQYF.

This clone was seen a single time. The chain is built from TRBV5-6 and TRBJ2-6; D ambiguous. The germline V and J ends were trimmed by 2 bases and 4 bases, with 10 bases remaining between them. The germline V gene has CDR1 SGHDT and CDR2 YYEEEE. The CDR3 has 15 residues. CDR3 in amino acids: CASSFLQSGANVLTF. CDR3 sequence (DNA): TGTGCCAGCAGCTTTTTGCAGTCCGGGGCCAACGTCCTGACTTTC.

The CDR3 DNA is TGTGCCATCAGTGAACCGGAAGCCACCATCACCGGGGAGCTGTTTTTT. Its translation: CAISEPEATITGELFF. The J gene is TRBJ2-2, the V gene TRBV10-3; D uncertain. V was trimmed by 3 bases and J by 4 bases, leaving 15 bases between them. This CDR3 is built from 16 residues. The germline V gene has CDR1 ENHRY and CDR2 SYGVKD.

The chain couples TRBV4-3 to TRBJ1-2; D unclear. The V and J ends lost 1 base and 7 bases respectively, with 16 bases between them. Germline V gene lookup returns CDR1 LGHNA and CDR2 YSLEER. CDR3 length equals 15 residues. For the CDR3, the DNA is TGCGCCAGCAGCCAAGCTTCGATGGGATTAGGTGGCTACACCTTC. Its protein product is CASSQASMGLGGYTF.

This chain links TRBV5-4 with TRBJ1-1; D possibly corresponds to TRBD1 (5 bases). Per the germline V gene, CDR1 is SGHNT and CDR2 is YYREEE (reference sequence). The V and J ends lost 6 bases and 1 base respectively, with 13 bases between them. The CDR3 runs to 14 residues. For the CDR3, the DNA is TGTGCCAGCAAAGGGGATAGACAGAACACTGAAGCTTTCTTT. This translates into CASKGDRQNTEAFF.

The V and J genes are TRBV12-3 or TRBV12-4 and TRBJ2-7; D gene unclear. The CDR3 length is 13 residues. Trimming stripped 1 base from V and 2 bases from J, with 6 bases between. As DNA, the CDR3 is TGTGCCAGCAGTTTAGACAGTACCTACGAGCAGTACTTC. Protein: CASSLDSTYEQYF.

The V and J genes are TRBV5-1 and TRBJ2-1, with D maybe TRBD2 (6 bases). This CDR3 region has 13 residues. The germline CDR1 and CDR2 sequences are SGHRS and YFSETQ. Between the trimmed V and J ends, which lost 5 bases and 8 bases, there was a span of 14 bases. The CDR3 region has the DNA TGCGCCAGCAGTTCCCTGGCTAGCGATGAGCAGTTCTTC. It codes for CASSSLASDEQFF.

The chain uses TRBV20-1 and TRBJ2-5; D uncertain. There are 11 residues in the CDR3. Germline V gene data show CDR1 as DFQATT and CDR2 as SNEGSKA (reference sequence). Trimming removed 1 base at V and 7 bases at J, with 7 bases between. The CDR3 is CSARGGGTQYF. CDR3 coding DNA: TGCAGTGCTAGAGGCGGCGGGACCCAGTACTTC.

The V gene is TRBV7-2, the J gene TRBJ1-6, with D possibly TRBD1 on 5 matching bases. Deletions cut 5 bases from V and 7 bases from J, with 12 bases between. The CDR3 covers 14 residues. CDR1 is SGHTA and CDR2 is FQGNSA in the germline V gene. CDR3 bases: TGTGCCAGCAGCCCACCGGGGCCAAATTCACCCCTCCACTTT. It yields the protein CASSPPGPNSPLHF.

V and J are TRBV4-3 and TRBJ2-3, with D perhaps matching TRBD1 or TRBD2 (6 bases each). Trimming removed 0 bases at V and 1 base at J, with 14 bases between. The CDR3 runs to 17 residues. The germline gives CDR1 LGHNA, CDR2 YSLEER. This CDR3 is CASSQERGATGTDTQYF. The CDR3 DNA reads TGCGCCAGCAGCCAAGAGAGGGGGGCAACGGGCACAGATACGCAGTATTTT.

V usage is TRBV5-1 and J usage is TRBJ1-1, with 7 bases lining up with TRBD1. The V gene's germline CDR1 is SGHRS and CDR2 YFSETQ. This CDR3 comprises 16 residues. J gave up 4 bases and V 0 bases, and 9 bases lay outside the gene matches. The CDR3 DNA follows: TGCGCCAGCAGCTTGGGGGACAGAGGCAAAAGCACTGAAGCTTTCTTT. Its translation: CASSLGDRGKSTEAFF.

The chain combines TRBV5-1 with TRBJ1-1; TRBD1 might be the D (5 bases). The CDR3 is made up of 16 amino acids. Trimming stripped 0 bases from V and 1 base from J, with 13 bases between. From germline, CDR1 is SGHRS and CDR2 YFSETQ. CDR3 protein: CASSLGGRTENTEAFF. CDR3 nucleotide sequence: TGCGCCAGCAGCTTGGGGGGCAGGACTGAGAACACTGAAGCTTTCTTT.